This TCR beta chain was recovered during a study of blood T cells in healthy people across ages (dated by TCRdb to about 2015). Regarding the study in general: Template switching captured roughly one uniquely barcoded TCR beta cDNA molecule per two T cells in model experiments. To track age-related changes in TCR beta repertoire diversity, the study relied on deep sequencing normalized with unique cDNA molecular identifiers. The donors were divided into four age groups: young (average around 17 years), middle-aged (about 40), aged (roughly 66) and long-lived (roughly 82). To avoid experimental bias, donors of different ages were randomly spread across the sequencing lanes. Using the same blood draw, the study looked at two additional independent replicas of 1 million unique cDNA reads for two donors, one aged 18 to 30 and the other aged 80 or older. Results and caveats for the whole study, not just this receptor: Observed TCR beta diversity per million T cells fell roughly linearly with age, and a significant reduction was already apparent by age about 36. Estimates of total diversity from one million sequenced T cells were regarded as lower bounds and underestimates. Compared with the aged group, the long-lived group had more naive CD4+ T cells, fewer expanded clones and increased TCR diversity, a pattern suggesting age selection. A strong correlation was found between observed TCR beta diversity and the percentage of naive T cells measured by flow cytometry. Since profiling was done on bulk unsorted PBMCs, naive and antigen-experienced compartments could not be conclusively compared. Because the CMV infection status of the donors was unknown, age-related changes in expanded clonotypes may potentially have been confounded.

This clonotype was counted a few times. What this receptor recognizes is not known. Per-base quality was not reported, and no clone a single base away is much larger than it. CDR1 and CDR2 (DFQATT, SNEGSKA) derive from the germline V gene (reference sequence). From the cysteine up to the phenylalanine, the CDR3 has a length of 12 residues. Only the CDR3 DNA stays, 36 bases, in frame from base 1. The junction carries 11 bases between V and J, which are trimmed by 5 bases and 5 bases respectively. The library was generated by 5' RACE. Sequenced on an Illumina HiSeq 2500. A second PCR of about 6 to 12 cycles was run with a J-beta primer mix and a sample-barcoded 5' primer. A template-switch 5' adaptor carrying 12 random nucleotides introduced a unique molecular identifier onto each TCR beta cDNA molecule. Each sample yielded at least 3 million CDR3-containing paired-end reads. First-strand cDNA was synthesized from all RNA with the Mint cDNA synthesis kit, primed by a TRBC-specific oligonucleotide. All cDNA was treated with uracil-DNA glycosylase and then went through a first 18-cycle PCR with the universal primers M1SS and BC2_uni_R. As for the authors' bioinformatics: Each sample was normalized by randomly selecting 1 million high-quality reads, each carrying a distinct molecular identifier. Instead of being binned into consensus sequences, reads that shared molecular identifiers were thrown out. MiTCR, run with a Q25 quality threshold and the strictest error-elimination algorithm, handled CDR3 identification, clonotype clustering and error correction. A nonparametric unseen species model with Euler transformation was used to estimate lower-bound total TCR beta diversity. Clones were called with MiXCR by TCRdb after fastp trimmed the public reads at Q25, and only in-frame beta chains were retained. Each entry is one CDR3 protein sequence, shown with its most common DNA and genes. The V and J calls and clone size come from TCRdb's table, not from the authors' own analysis. The sample table shows about 800,000 distinct CDR3 sequences, and more than 35% are seen once. The top ten hold about a sixth of the sample.

The donors were around 39 Caucasian individuals from Russia, aged roughly 6 to 100 years, who were systemically healthy. Each donor gave around 9.9 milliliters of peripheral blood, collected into EDTA-treated Vacutainer tubes. Ficoll-Paque density-gradient centrifugation was used to isolate PBMCs, with at least 6.5 million per sample. Trizol reagent was used to extract total RNA from the PBMCs, yielding at least 6 micrograms per sample. For every donor, flow cytometry on a PBMC aliquot measured the percentage of naive CD45RAhigh/CD27high T cells. The material sequenced was blood. The receptor was isolated from a man aged 80 or over in good health. The sequence links TRBV20-1 to TRBJ2-3, and TRBD2 may be the D gene, going by 5 matching bases. The nucleotide sequence is TGCAGTGCTCAGCGGTCCCAAGATACGCAGTATTTT. This sequence encodes CSAQRSQDTQYF.